This T cell receptor (beta chain) was profiled in a study of shared clonotypes between healthy human individuals. Several immunoSEQ 96-well plates shared each subset's DNA, each plate a replicate. Profiling relied on immunoSEQ multiplex PCR, and the TCRdb table lists in-frame clones only, not all of them. The sample consists of about 1.1 million clones, roughly 74% of them appearing once. CDR1 and CDR2 (germline): MDHEN, SYDVKM. V lost 1 base to trimming and J lost 0 bases; unmatched junction nucleotides: 11. CDR3 length: 18 amino acids. A word on this clone: No antigen is known for it.

Notes on the study in general: Sampling was confined to blood; repertoires within tissues likely differ.

The sequenced sample was memory CD4+ T cells from PBMCs. The subset here: CD45RA-negative fraction. This TCR was sampled from a man aged 18 to 35 in good health. Some clones in this sample may be carry-over from other donors' samples. The V and J genes are TRBV28 and TRBJ2-7, with 8 bases that match TRBD2. In nucleotides, the CDR3 is TGTGCCAGCAGTTTATTCGGGGGGGGACAATGGAGCTCCTACGAGCAGTACTTC. Translating gives CASSLFGGGQWSSYEQYF.